This TCR beta chain was documented in a study of identical twins. CDR1 and CDR2 (germline): KGHDR, SFDVKD. The CDR3 covers 16 residues. V lost 2 bases to trimming and J lost 3 bases, with 14 bases between them. A universal primer site was created by template switching, with the cDNA bearing unique molecular identifiers. MiXCR, run by TCRdb on the 5' RACE reads, gives a single entry per CDR3 protein. This table has hundreds of thousands of distinct CDR3 sequences, roughly 9.7% appearing once. This clonotype turned up a few times. Its antigen is unidentified. The study, taken as a whole, reports: Insertions were reduced in abundant cord blood beta clonotypes but not in memory repertoires. Models predicted less out-of-frame TCR alpha sharing in monozygotic twins than was found. Out-of-frame beta sequences exhibited a weaker degree of excess twin sharing.

These data were likewise used in another study, on yellow fever vaccine responses in identical twins.

The TCR was taken from a woman under 30 in good health. The V and J genes are TRBV24-1 and TRBJ2-3, with a weak D call TRBD1 (6 bases). The sequencing input was CD8+ T cells sorted from blood. The CDR3 DNA reads TGTGCCACCAGTGATTCATACAGGGAAATAACAGATACGCAGTATTTT. Protein sequence: CATSDSYREITDTQYF.